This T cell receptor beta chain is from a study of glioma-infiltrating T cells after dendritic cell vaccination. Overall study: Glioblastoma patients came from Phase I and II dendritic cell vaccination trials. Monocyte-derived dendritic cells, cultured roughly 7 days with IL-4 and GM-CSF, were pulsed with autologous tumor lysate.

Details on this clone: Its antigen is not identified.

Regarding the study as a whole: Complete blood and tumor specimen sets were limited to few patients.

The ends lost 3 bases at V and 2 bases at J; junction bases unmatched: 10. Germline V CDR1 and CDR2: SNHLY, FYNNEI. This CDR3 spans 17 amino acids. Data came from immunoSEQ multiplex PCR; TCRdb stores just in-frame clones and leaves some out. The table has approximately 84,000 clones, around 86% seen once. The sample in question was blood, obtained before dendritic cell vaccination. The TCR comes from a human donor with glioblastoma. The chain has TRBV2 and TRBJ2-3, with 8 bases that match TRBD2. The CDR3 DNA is TGTGCCAGCAGTGATTCCCCGCCGGGACTAGTCACAGATACGCAGTATTTT. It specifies CASSDSPPGLVTDTQYF.